This entry is about one T cell receptor beta chain. Its antigen is not known. One end of the junction is discordant with germline, which a read error may explain. The entry originates in a study of cytomegalovirus exposure and HLA in healthy donors. Study results and limitations: What a later analysis reportedly showed was that an Asian-associated ancestry cluster had fewer N-insertions than the roughly 670-donor mean. Equally common other TCR beta chains were less clonally expanded than HLA-associated ones, a later analysis found. Follow-up analysis later connected one missense variant in DCLRE1C with trimming of TCR beta V- and J-genes. When analyzed later, the rates of TCR association showed variation by HLA locus, with DRB1 the most and HLA-C the fewest.

The PCR used 60 Vbeta and 13 Jbeta primers. Assay: immunoSEQ multiplex PCR; the TCRdb copy retains only in-frame clones and omits some. The sample holds around 240,000 clones, roughly 82% seen once. This TCR derives from a woman aged 40-49 years in good health and CMV-seropositive. Sequencing used PBMCs.

The CDR3 DNA follows: TGTTCCAGCTCTTCAGACAGGGGAAGTAACTATGGCTACACCTTC. Protein product: CSSSSDRGSNYGYTF. The chain carries TRBV7-9 and TRBJ1-2; the match to TRBD1 covers 8 bases. CDR3 size: 15 residues. Looked up from germline, CDR1 is SEHNR and CDR2 is FQNEAQ (reference sequence).